These 17 T cell receptor beta chains came from one sample sequenced in a study of blood T cell repertoires in COVID-19. Sequencing was performed with immunoSEQ multiplex PCR; in TCRdb, only in-frame clones are kept and a portion is missing. The sample contains some 230,000 clones, about 85% of which appear only once. Sequencing was done on a sample of peripheral blood. These receptors all stem from a man aged 50-59 years who had recovered from COVID-19.

The chain is built from TRBV6-1 and TRBJ2-7; tentative D call: TRBD2 (6 bases). The CDR3 is 16 amino acids. The V gene's germline CDR1 is MNHNS and CDR2 SASEGT. Trimming cost V 4 bases and J 2 bases, with 18 bases left between them. The CDR3 nucleotides are TGTGCCAGCAGTGGGCGGGGAAAAAGCCCGACCTACGAGCAGTACTTC. Translated: CASSGRGKSPTYEQYF.

This chain joins TRBV10-3 and TRBJ2-1; 10 positions match TRBD2. Germline CDR1 and CDR2: ENHRY and SYGVKD. This CDR3 is built from 16 residues. The J segment lost 0 bases and the V segment lost 10 bases, leaving 9 bases of the junction unmatched. CDR3 protein: CATAPSSGSSYNEQFF. CDR3 DNA: TGTGCCACCGCCCCCTCTAGCGGGAGCTCCTACAATGAGCAGTTCTTC.

This chain joins TRBV19 and TRBJ1-1; possible D gene TRBD1, 6 bases. CDR3 size: 14 residues. V lost 1 base, J lost 1 base, and 7 bases lay in between. CDR1 and CDR2 from the germline V gene are LNHDA and SQIVND (reference sequence). The CDR3 loop reads CASSIGTENTEAFF. Written as DNA, the CDR3 is TGTGCCAGTAGTATAGGGACAGAGAACACTGAAGCTTTCTTT. The full variable domain, with the rest looked up from reference TRBV19 and TRBJ1-1, is DGGITQSPKYLFRKEGQNVTLSCEQNLNHDAMYWYRQDPGQGLRLIYYSQIVNDFQKGDIAEGYSVSREKKESFPLTVTSAQKNPTAFYLCASSIGTENTEAFFGQGTRLTVV.

The chain couples TRBV5-4 to TRBJ2-7; 9 bases align to TRBD2. From germline, CDR1 is SGHNT and CDR2 YYREEE (reference sequence). V trimming: 0 bases; J trimming: 9 bases; junction bases outside the gene matches: 7. The CDR3 sequence is 14 residues long. CDR3 residues: CASSLGATSGAQYF. Here the CDR3 DNA reads TGTGCCAGCAGCTTGGGGGCGACTAGCGGAGCGCAGTACTTC.

The rearrangement uses TRBV28 and TRBJ1-2; TRBD1 matches at 9 bases. Germline loops: CDR1 MDHEN, CDR2 SYDVKM. There are 15 residues in the CDR3. Trimming removed 3 bases from V and 7 bases from J; junction bases left unmatched: 9. The CDR3 protein is CASSFSQGALAGYTF. The CDR3 coding sequence is TGTGCCAGCAGTTTCTCACAGGGGGCTTTGGCTGGCTACACCTTC.

The chain joins TRBV6-5 to TRBJ2-3; D might be TRBD1 (6 bases). CDR1 MNHEY and CDR2 SVGAGI come from the germline V gene. V was clipped by 8 bases and J by 6 bases, with 15 bases between them. CDR3 length equals 13 residues. The CDR3 sequence is CASYPRGADTQYF. The DNA of the CDR3 is TGTGCCAGCTACCCCAGGGGCGCTGATACGCAGTATTTT.

The rearrangement links TRBV5-1 to TRBJ1-2; D may be TRBD1 (6 bases). Trimming took 4 bases from V and 2 from J, leaving 15 bases between them. CDR3 size: 15 residues. Germline V gene lookup returns CDR1 SGHRS and CDR2 YFSETQ. The CDR3 DNA is TGCGCCAGCAGCGATGCCGGGACACTCAACTATGGCTACACCTTC. Translation: CASSDAGTLNYGYTF.

The CDR3 sequence: CASSLAEAARYEQYF. The CDR3 coding sequence is TGCGCCAGCAGCTTGGCCGAGGCAGCTCGCTACGAGCAGTACTTC. V gene TRBV5-1 combines with J gene TRBJ2-7; D gene ambiguous. This CDR3 is 15 amino acids long. The germline V and J ends were trimmed by 0 bases and 3 bases, with 13 bases remaining between them. Germline lookup yields CDR1 SGHRS and CDR2 YFSETQ.

J is TRBJ1-1 and V is TRBV23-1; possibly TRBD1 for D (6 bases). TRBV23-1 is classed as an ORF, of uncertain function. This CDR3 contains 20 residues. V dropped 0 bases and J dropped 0 bases, with 23 bases sitting between them. The CDR3 region is CASSQSPAGTKLTMNTEAFF. The CDR3 nucleotides are TGCGCCAGCAGTCAATCCCCCGCCGGGACAAAGCTTACTATGAACACTGAAGCTTTCTTT.

The rearrangement links TRBV27 to TRBJ1-2; TRBD1 might be the D (6 bases). The CDR3 spans 13 residues. Trimming took 6 bases from V and 4 from J, leaving 12 bases between them. From germline, CDR1 is MNHEY and CDR2 SMNVEV (reference sequence). CDR3 residues: CASSPRGAYGYTF. The CDR3 DNA follows: TGTGCCAGCAGCCCCCGGGGGGCCTATGGCTACACCTTC.

The chain couples TRBV6-5 to TRBJ1-5, with TRBD1 as a possible D gene (6 bases). V dropped 6 bases and J dropped 1 base, with 13 bases sitting between them. CDR1 is MNHEY, CDR2 SVGAGI, per germline. This CDR3 comprises 15 residues. The CDR3 sequence is CASSKDRSSNQPQHF. In DNA, the CDR3 is TGTGCCAGCAGCAAGGACAGATCAAGCAATCAGCCCCAGCATTTT.

This rearrangement joins TRBV19 to TRBJ1-2; no clear D gene. V dropped 7 bases and J dropped 5 bases, with 17 bases sitting between them. The CDR3 is 14 residues long. Germline loops: CDR1 LNHDA, CDR2 SQIVND (reference sequence). This CDR3 reads CASKLSAGNYGYTF. Here the CDR3 DNA reads TGTGCCAGTAAGCTGTCAGCAGGCAATTATGGCTACACCTTC.

The V gene is TRBV14, the J gene TRBJ1-1, with a weak D call TRBD1 (6 bases). There are 15 residues in the CDR3. The germline V gene encodes CDR1 SGHDN and CDR2 FVKESK. The ends were cut back, 4 bases at V and 5 bases at J, with 17 bases in the middle. The CDR3 region has the DNA TGTGCCAGCAGCCTTCATTGGGGGGGCGGGACTGAAGCTTTCTTT. Amino acid sequence: CASSLHWGGGTEAFF.

The chain links TRBV11-2 to TRBJ2-5, with 9 nucleotides matching TRBD2. CDR1 and CDR2 from the germline V gene are SGHAT and FQNNGV. This CDR3 comprises 15 residues. J was trimmed by 5 bases and V by 2 bases; bases with no gene match: 6. DNA of the CDR3: TGTGCCAGCAGCTTAACAGCGGGAGGAAGCGAGACCCAGTACTTC. It is translated as CASSLTAGGSETQYF.

This CDR3 is CASSNIGYTEAFF. In nucleotides, the CDR3 is TGTGCCAGTAGTAACATCGGGTACACTGAAGCTTTCTTT. J is TRBJ1-1 and V is TRBV19; D is unresolved. Germline V gene lookup returns CDR1 LNHDA and CDR2 SQIVND (reference sequence). The CDR3 sequence is 13 residues long. The germline V and J ends were trimmed by 4 bases and 3 bases, with 9 bases remaining between them. The whole variable domain, filled in from reference TRBV19 and TRBJ1-1, reads DGGITQSPKYLFRKEGQNVTLSCEQNLNHDAMYWYRQDPGQGLRLIYYSQIVNDFQKGDIAEGYSVSREKKESFPLTVTSAQKNPTAFYLCASSNIGYTEAFFGQGTRLTVV.

The V gene is TRBV21-1, the J gene TRBJ2-7; TRBD2 was called by the table and not checked on the DNA. TRBV21-1 is shown as a pseudogene. There are 17 residues in the CDR3. CDR3 protein: CASSRPVDRSNSYEQYF. DNA of the CDR3: TGTGCCAGCAGCAGGCCGGTAGACCGGAGTAACTCCTACGAGCAGTACTTC.

This chain uses TRBV4-2 with TRBJ2-7, with D maybe TRBD2 (6 bases). V lost 1 base and J lost 2, with 12 bases in between. Germline CDR1 and CDR2: LGHNA and YNFKEQ. CDR3 length: 15 residues. The CDR3 DNA follows: TGTGCCAGCAGCCAAGTTAAAGGGGAGGCCTACGAGCAGTACTTC. Its protein is CASSQVKGEAYEQYF.